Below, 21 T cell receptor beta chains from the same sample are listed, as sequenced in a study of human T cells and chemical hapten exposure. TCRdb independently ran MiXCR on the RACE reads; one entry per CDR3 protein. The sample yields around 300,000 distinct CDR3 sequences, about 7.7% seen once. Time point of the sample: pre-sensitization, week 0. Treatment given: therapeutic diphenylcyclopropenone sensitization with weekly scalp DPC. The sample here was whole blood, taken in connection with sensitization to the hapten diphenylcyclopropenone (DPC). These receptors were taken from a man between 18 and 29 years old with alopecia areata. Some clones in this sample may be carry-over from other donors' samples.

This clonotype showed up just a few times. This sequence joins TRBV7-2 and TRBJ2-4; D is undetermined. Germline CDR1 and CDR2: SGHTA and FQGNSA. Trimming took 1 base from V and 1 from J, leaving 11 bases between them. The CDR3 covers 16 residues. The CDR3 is CASSLDTVMAKNIQYF. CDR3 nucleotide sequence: TGTGCCAGCAGCTTAGATACGGTTATGGCCAAAAACATTCAGTACTTC.

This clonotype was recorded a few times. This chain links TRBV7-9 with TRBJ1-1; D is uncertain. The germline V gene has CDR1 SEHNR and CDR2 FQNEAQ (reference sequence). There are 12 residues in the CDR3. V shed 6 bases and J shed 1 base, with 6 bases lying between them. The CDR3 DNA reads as TGTGCCAGCAGGAACCCGAACACTGAAGCTTTCTTT. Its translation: CASRNPNTEAFF.

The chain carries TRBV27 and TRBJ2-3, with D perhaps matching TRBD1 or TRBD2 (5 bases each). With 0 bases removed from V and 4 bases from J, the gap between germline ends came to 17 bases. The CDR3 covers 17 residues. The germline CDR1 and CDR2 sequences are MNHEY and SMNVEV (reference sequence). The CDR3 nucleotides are TGTGCCAGCAGTTTATCATCGCCCCGGGGCGCCTCAGATACGCAGTATTTT. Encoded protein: CASSLSSPRGASDTQYF.

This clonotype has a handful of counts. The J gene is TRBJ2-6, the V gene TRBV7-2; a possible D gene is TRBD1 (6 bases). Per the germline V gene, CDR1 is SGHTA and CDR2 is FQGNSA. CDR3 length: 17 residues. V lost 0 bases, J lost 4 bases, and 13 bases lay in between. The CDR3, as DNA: TGTGCCAGCAGCTTAGCGCGTGGGGGCGGCGGGGCCAACGTCCTGACTTTC. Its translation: CASSLARGGGGANVLTF.

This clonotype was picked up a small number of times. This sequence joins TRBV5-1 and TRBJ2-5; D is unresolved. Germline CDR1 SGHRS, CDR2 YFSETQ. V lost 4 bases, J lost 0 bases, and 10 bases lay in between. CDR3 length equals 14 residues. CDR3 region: CASSDKGYQETQYF. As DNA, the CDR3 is TGCGCCAGCAGCGATAAGGGCTACCAAGAGACCCAGTACTTC.

The chain's CDR3 is CASSQDYPGISYEQYF. The CDR3 bases are TGTGCCAGCAGCCAAGACTACCCGGGGATTTCCTACGAGCAGTACTTC. The V gene is TRBV4-2, the J gene TRBJ2-7; perhaps TRBD2 as D (5 bases). Trimming stripped 0 bases from V and 1 base from J, with 13 bases between. CDR1 is LGHNA, CDR2 YNFKEQ, per germline. The CDR3 extends over 16 amino acids.

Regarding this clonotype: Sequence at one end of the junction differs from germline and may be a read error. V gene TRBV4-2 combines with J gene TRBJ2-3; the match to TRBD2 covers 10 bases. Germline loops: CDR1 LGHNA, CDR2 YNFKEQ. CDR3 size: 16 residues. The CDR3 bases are TGTGCCAGCAGACAAGCGAGCGGGGGGGCCGATGGTACGCAGTATTTT. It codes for CASRQASGGADGTQYF.

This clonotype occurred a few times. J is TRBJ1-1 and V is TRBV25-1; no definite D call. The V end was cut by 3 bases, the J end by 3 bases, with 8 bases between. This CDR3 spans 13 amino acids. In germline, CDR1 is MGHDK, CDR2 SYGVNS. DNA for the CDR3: TGTGCCAGCAGTGATATGGAGGACACTGAAGCTTTCTTT. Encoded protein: CASSDMEDTEAFF.

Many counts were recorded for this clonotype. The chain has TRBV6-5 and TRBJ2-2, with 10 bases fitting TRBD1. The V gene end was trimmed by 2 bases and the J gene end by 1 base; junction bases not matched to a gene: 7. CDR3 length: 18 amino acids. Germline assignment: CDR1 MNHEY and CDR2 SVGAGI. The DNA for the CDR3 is TGTGCCAGCAGTTACAGGGACAGGGGAATAGGGAACACCGGGGAGCTGTTTTTT. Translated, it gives CASSYRDRGIGNTGELFF.

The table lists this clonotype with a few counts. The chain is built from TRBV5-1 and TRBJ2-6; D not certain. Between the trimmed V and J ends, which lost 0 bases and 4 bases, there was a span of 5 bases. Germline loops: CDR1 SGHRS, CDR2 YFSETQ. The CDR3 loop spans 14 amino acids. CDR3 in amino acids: CASSLGAGANVLTF. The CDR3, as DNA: TGCGCCAGCAGCTTGGGGGCCGGGGCCAACGTCCTGACTTTC.

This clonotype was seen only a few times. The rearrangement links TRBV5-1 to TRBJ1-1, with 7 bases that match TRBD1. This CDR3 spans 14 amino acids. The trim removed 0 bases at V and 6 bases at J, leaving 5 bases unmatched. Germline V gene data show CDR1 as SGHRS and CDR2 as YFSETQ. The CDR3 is CASSLGQGFSEAFF. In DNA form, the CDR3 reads TGCGCCAGCAGCTTGGGACAGGGTTTCTCTGAAGCTTTCTTT.

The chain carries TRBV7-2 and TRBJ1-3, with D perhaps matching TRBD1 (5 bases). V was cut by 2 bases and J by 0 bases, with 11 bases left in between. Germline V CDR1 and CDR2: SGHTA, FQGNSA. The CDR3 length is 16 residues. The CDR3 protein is CASSLSDSRSGNTIYF. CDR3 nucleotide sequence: TGTGCCAGCAGCTTATCCGACAGTCGCTCTGGAAACACCATATATTTT.

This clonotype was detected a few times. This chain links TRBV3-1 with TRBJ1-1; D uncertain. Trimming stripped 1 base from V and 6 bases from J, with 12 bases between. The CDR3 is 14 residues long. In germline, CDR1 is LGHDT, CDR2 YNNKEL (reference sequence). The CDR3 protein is CASSQGQAWPEAFF. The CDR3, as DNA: TGTGCCAGCAGCCAAGGGCAGGCTTGGCCTGAAGCTTTCTTT.

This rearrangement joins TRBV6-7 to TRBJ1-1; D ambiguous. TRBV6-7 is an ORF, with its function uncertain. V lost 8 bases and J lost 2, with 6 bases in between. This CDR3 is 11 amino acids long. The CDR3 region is CASQKNTEAFF. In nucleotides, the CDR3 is TGTGCCAGCCAGAAAAACACTGAAGCTTTCTTT.

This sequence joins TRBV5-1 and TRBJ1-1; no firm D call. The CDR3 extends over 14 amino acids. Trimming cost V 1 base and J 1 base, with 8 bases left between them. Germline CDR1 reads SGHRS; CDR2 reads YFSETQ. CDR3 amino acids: CASSLSLGNTEAFF. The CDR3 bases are TGCGCCAGCAGCTTGTCACTGGGGAACACTGAAGCTTTCTTT.

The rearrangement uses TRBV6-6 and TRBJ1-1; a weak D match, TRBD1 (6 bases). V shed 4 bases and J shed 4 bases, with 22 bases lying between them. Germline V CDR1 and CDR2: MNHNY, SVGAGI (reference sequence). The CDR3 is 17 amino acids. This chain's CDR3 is CASSSVGGSAIVTEAFF. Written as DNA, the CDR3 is TGTGCCAGCAGTTCTGTCGGGGGCTCTGCTATCGTCACTGAAGCTTTCTTT.

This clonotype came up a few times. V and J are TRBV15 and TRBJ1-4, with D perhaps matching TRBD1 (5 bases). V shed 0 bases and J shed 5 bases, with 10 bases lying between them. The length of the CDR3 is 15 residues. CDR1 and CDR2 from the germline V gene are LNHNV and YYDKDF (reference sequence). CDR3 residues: CATSRDRSGNEKLFF. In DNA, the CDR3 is TGTGCCACCAGCAGAGATCGTTCAGGGAATGAAAAACTGTTTTTT.

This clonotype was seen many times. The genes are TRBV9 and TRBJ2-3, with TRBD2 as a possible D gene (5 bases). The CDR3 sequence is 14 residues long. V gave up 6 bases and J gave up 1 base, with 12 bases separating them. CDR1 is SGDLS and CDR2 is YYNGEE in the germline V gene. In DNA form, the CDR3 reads TGTGCCAGCACCTTAACCGGGGGCACAGATACGCAGTATTTT. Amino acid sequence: CASTLTGGTDTQYF.

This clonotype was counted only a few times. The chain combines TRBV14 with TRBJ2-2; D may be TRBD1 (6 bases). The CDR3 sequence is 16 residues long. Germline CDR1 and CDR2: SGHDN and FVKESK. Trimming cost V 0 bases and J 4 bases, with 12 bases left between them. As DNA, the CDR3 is TGTGCCAGCAGCCAAGATTGGGGGCTCCTCACCGGGGAGCTGTTTTTT. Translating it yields CASSQDWGLLTGELFF. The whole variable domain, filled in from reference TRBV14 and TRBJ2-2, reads EAGVTQFPSHSVIEKGQTVTLRCDPISGHDNLYWYRRVMGKEIKFLLHFVKESKQDESGMPNNRFLAERTGGTYSTLKVQPAELEDSGVYFCASSQDWGLLTGELFFGEGSRLTVL.

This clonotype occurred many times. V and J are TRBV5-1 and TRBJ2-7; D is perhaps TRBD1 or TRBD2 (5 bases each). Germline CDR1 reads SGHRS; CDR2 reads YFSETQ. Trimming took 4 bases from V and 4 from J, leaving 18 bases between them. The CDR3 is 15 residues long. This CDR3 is CASSPSARGRYEQYV. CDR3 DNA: TGCGCCAGCAGCCCAAGTGCGAGGGGTAGGTACGAGCAGTACGTC.

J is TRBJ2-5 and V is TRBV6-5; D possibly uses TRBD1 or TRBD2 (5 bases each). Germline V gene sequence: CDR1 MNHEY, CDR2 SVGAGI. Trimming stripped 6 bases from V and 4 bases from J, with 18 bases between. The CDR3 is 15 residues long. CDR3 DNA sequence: TGTGCCAGCAGCTTAGAGGGGCGCGAAAGAGAGACCCAGTACTTC. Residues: CASSLEGRERETQYF.